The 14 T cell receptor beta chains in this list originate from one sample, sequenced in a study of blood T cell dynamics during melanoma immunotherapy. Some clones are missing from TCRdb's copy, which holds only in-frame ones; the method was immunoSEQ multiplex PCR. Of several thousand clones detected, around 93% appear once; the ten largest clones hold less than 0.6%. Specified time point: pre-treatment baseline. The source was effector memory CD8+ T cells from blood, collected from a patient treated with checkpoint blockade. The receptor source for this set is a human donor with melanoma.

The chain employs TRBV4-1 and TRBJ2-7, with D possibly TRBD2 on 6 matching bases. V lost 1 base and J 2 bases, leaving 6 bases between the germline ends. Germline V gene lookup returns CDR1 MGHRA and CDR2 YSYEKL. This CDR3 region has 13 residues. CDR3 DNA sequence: TGCGCCAGCAGCCAAGGACTAGCCTACGAGCAGTACTTC. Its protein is CASSQGLAYEQYF.

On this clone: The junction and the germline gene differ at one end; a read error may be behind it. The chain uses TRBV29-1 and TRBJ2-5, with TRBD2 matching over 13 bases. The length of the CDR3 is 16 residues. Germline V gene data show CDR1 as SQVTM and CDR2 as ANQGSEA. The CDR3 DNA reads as TGCAGCGTGGAAGGACTAGCGGGAGCCAAATGGGAGACCCAGTACTTC. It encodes CSVEGLAGAKWETQYF.

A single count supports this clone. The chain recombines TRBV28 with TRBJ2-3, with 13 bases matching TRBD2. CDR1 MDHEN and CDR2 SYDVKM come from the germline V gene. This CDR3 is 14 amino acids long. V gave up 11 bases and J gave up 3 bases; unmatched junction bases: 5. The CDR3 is CAGTSGKRTDTQYF. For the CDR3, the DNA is TGTGCCGGGACTAGCGGGAAGAGGACAGATACGCAGTATTTT. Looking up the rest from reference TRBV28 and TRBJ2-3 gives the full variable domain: DVKVTQSSRYLVKRTGEKVFLECVQDMDHENMFWYRQDPGLGLRLIYFSYDVKMKEKGDIPEGYSVSREKKERFSLILESASTNQTSMYLCAGTSGKRTDTQYFGPGTRLTVL.

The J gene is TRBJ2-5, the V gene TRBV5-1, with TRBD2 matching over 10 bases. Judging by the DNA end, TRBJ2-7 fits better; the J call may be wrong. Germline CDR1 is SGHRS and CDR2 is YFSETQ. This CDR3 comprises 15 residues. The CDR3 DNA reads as TGCGCCAGCAGCTTATCGACTAGCGGGCGCTACGAGCAGTACTTC. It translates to CASSLSTSGRYEQYF.

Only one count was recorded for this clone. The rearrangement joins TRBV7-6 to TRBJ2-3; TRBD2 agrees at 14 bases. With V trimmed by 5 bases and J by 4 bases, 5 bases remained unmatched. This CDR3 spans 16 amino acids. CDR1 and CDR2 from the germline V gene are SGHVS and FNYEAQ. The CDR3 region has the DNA TGTGCCAGCAGCCCGGGGACTAGCGGGAGCCCAGATACGCAGTATTTT. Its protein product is CASSPGTSGSPDTQYF.

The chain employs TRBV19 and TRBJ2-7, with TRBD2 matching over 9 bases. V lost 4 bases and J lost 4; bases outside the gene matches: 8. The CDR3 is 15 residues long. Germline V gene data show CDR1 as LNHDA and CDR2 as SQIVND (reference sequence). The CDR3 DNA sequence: TGTGCCAGTAGTAGTGGGGGGAGCGGGAGGTACGAGCAGTACTTC. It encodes CASSSGGSGRYEQYF.

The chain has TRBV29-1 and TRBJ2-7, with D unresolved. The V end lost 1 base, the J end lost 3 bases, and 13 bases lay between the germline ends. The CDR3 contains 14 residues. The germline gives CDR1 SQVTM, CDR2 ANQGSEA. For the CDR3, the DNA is TGCAGCGTTGAAGTCGGGTCCGCGAGCTACGAGCAGTACTTC. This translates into CSVEVGSASYEQYF.

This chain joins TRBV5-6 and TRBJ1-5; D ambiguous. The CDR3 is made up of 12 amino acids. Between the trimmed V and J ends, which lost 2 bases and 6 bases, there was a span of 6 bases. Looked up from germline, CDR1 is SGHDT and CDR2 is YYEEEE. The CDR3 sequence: CASSLGVQPQHF. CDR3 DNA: TGTGCCAGCAGCTTAGGAGTTCAGCCCCAGCATTTT.

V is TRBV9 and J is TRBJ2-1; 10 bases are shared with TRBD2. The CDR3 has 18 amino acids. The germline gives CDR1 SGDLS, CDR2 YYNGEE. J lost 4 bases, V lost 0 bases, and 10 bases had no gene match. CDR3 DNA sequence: TGTGCCAGCAGCGTAGGTGGGGCTAGCGGGAGATCGTACAATGAGCAGTTCTTC. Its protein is CASSVGGASGRSYNEQFF.

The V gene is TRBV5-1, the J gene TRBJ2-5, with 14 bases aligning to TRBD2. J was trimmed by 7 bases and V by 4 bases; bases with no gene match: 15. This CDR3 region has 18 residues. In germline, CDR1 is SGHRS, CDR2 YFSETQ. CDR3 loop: CASSPGLAGVLDIGTQYF. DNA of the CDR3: TGCGCCAGCAGCCCGGGACTAGCGGGAGTTTTGGACATCGGGACCCAGTACTTC.

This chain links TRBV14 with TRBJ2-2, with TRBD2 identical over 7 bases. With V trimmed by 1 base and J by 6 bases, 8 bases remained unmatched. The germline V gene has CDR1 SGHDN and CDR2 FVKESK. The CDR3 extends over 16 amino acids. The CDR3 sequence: CASSQVRGSAAGELFF. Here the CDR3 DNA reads TGTGCCAGCAGCCAAGTTCGCGGGAGTGCGGCCGGGGAGCTGTTTTTT.

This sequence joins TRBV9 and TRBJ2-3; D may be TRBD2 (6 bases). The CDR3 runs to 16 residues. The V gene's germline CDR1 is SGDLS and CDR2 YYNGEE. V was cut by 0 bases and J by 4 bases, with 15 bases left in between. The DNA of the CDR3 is TGTGCCAGCAGCGTAGGAATAGCGGAGTGGTCAGATACGCAGTATTTT. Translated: CASSVGIAEWSDTQYF.

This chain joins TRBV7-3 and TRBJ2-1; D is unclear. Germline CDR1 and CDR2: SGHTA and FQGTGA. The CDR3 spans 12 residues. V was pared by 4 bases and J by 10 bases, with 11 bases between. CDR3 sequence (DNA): TGTGCCAGCAGCTCGTCCACGGCCGAGCAGTTCTTC. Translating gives CASSSSTAEQFF.

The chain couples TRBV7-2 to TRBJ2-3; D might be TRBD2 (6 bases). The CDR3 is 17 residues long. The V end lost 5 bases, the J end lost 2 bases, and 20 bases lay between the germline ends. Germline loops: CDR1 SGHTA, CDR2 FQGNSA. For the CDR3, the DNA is TGTGCCAGCAGCCGTCGTCGGGCGGGGCCCCTCACAGATACGCAGTATTTT. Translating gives CASSRRRAGPLTDTQYF.